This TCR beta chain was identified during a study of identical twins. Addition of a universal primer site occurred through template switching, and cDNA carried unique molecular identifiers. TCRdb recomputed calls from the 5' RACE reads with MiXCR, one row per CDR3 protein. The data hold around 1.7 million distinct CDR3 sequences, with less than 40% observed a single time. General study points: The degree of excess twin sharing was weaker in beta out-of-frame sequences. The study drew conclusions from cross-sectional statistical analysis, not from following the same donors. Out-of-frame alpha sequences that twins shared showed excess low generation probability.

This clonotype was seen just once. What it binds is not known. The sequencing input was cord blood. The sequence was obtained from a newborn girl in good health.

This CDR3 reads CSVATRQGATKDDYTF. The CDR3 nucleotides read TGCAGCGTTGCAACGAGACAGGGGGCGACTAAGGATGACTACACCTTC. The rearrangement joins TRBV29-1 to TRBJ1-2; 10 bases are a match to TRBD1. The CDR3 runs to 16 residues. Germline CDR1 SQVTM, CDR2 ANQGSEA. V trimming: 4 bases; J trimming: 10 bases; junction bases outside the gene matches: 18. Combining the CDR3 with reference TRBV29-1 and TRBJ1-2 gives the whole variable domain SAVISQKPSRDICQRGTSLTIQCQVDSQVTMMFWYRQQPGQSLTLIATANQGSEATYESGFVIDKFPISRPNLTFSTLTVSNMSPEDSSIYLCSVATRQGATKDDYTFGSGTRLTVV.